This TCR beta chain comes out of a study of naive and memory T cell subsets. Both TRBC1 and TRBC2 were covered by a beta constant-region primer of two equimolar oligonucleotides. Ligated cDNA was amplified by four rounds of PCR with nested alpha and beta constant-region primers and SP2. TCRdb re-called the UMI-ligation and nested PCR reads through MiXCR, storing one row per CDR3 protein. The data hold 150,000 or so distinct CDR3 sequences, with about a sixth observed a single time. Study conclusions and caveats: Clonotypes here are unpaired alpha or beta chain sequences.

Germline V gene sequence: CDR1 MNHEY, CDR2 SVGEGT. The CDR3 has 16 amino acids. Trimming took 6 bases from V and 4 from J; bases not matched to a gene: 10. As concerns this clonotype: Antigen unknown.

This chain connects TRBV6-2 or TRBV6-3 to TRBJ2-1; 9 bases are a match to TRBD2. The clonotype comes from a human donor in good health. Specimen: naive CD4+ T cells from blood. As DNA, the CDR3 is TGTGCCAGCAGCCCCTGGCGGGAGGGCCCTTACAATGAGCAGTTCTTC. Translation: CASSPWREGPYNEQFF.